The 13 T cell receptor beta chains below come from one sample, sequenced in a study of blood T cell repertoires in COVID-19. TCRdb's copy holds only in-frame clones and misses some; the assay was immunoSEQ multiplex PCR. The repertoire holds a few hundred thousand clones, with around four fifths as singletons. Specimen: PBMCs or T cells enriched from blood (not recorded which). These receptors were taken from a man younger than 40 with acute COVID-19.

The V call is TRBV20-1, the J call TRBJ1-1; 9 positions agree with TRBD1. This CDR3 region has 11 residues. The junction had 2 bases not matched to a gene; V was cut back by 6 bases and J by 6 bases. CDR1 is DFQATT, CDR2 SNEGSKA, per germline (reference sequence). CDR3 nucleotide sequence: TGCAGTGCCCGGACAGGGGCTGAAGCTTTCTTT. It encodes CSARTGAEAFF.

The V gene is TRBV19, the J gene TRBJ1-5, with D unresolved. The ends were cut back, 1 base at V and 4 bases at J, with 5 bases in the middle. The germline V gene has CDR1 LNHDA and CDR2 SQIVND (reference sequence). The CDR3 loop spans 13 amino acids. CDR3 DNA sequence: TGTGCCAGTAGTATAGCCCCGAATCAGCCCCAGCATTTT. As protein: CASSIAPNQPQHF.

This chain connects TRBV29-1 to TRBJ2-7; the D gene is possibly TRBD1 (5 bases). The germline gives CDR1 SQVTM, CDR2 ANQGSEA. The V gene lost 6 bases and the J gene lost 0 bases, with 9 bases spanning the gap. This CDR3 region has 12 residues. CDR3 amino acids: CSVQENSYEQYV. The CDR3 DNA sequence: TGCAGCGTACAGGAAAACTCCTACGAGCAGTACGTC.

J is TRBJ2-3 and V is TRBV11-3, with D possibly matching TRBD2 (6 bases). V shed 5 bases and J shed 5 bases, with 11 bases lying between them. Germline-derived CDR1 and CDR2 are SGHNT and YENEEA. This CDR3 is built from 13 residues. CDR3 nucleotides: TGTGCCAGCAGCGACGCCGGGGGAGATACGCAGTATTTT. Translating it yields CASSDAGGDTQYF.

The genes are TRBV3-1 (or the pseudogene TRBV3-2) and TRBJ2-1; TRBD2 is a possible D gene (5 bases). CDR3 length equals 19 residues. V was trimmed by 2 bases and J by 3 bases, leaving 23 bases between them. The germline V gene has CDR1 LGHDT and CDR2 YNNKEL (reference sequence). Written as DNA, the CDR3 is TGTGCCAGCAGCCAAACGGGGATCCGCAATAGAGCCGACTACAATGAGCAGTTCTTC. It yields the protein CASSQTGIRNRADYNEQFF.

The CDR3 DNA reads TGTGCCAGCAGTTCCTCAGGCGCTGAAGCTTTCTTT. Residues: CASSSSGAEAFF. This chain connects TRBV27 to TRBJ1-1; D is unclear. Trimming stripped 4 bases from V and 6 bases from J, with 9 bases between. Germline values: CDR1 MNHEY, CDR2 SMNVEV (reference sequence). This CDR3 is built from 12 residues.

The chain carries TRBV9 and TRBJ1-1; TRBD1 is a possible D gene (6 bases). Germline V gene data show CDR1 as SGDLS and CDR2 as YYNGEE. V lost 3 bases, J lost 5 bases, and 17 bases lay in between. The CDR3 totals 15 residues. CDR3 protein: CASSAEDRSSTEAFF. In DNA, the CDR3 is TGTGCCAGCAGCGCAGAAGACAGGTCAAGTACTGAAGCTTTCTTT.

The chain employs TRBV10-3 and TRBJ1-5; possibly TRBD1 for D (6 bases). CDR1 and CDR2 (germline): ENHRY, SYGVKD. The CDR3 runs to 16 residues. V lost 5 bases and J 2 bases, leaving 16 bases between the germline ends. CDR3 sequence (DNA): TGTGCCATCAGTCCCGGGACATCGGTAGGCAATCAGCCCCAGCATTTT. Translation gives CAISPGTSVGNQPQHF.

The rearrangement joins TRBV11-3 to TRBJ1-6; D is perhaps TRBD1 (5 bases). In germline, CDR1 is SGHNT, CDR2 YENEEA. V dropped 2 bases and J dropped 9 bases, with 11 bases sitting between them. The CDR3 totals 14 residues. CDR3 amino acids: CASSLPGGGSPLHF. The CDR3 coding sequence is TGTGCCAGCAGCTTACCCGGGGGTGGTTCACCCCTCCACTTT.

The CDR3 nucleotides are TGTGCCAGCACCCAAGTTGCGGGCACAGATACGCAGTATTTT. It is translated as CASTQVAGTDTQYF. The J gene is TRBJ2-3, the V gene TRBV5-5; D uncertain. The germline V gene encodes CDR1 SGHKS and CDR2 YYEKEE (reference sequence). V was shortened by 6 bases and J by 1 base, with 12 bases between the two germline ends. This CDR3 comprises 14 residues.

J is TRBJ1-5 and V is TRBV7-9, with D unresolved. CDR1 is SEHNR and CDR2 is FQNEAQ in the germline V gene (reference sequence). This CDR3 has 16 amino acids. V was clipped by 1 base and J by 3 bases, with 13 bases between them. The CDR3 DNA is TGTGCCAGCAGCTTAGGTCAAGCCCGTAACAATCAGCCCCAGCATTTT. Protein: CASSLGQARNNQPQHF.

In this sample, this clone turned up once. The chain uses TRBV6-4 and TRBJ2-3; TRBD2 matches at 12 bases. V lost 3 bases to trimming and J lost 2 bases; unmatched junction nucleotides: 9. The CDR3 runs 18 residues. Germline V gives CDR1 MRHNA, CDR2 SNTAGT. DNA of the CDR3: TGTGCCAGCAGTGAACTAGCGGGAGGCCTGATAGTCACAGATACGCAGTATTTT. Translation gives CASSELAGGLIVTDTQYF.

The rearrangement links TRBV19 to TRBJ2-7; 10 nucleotides align to TRBD1. The CDR3 sequence is 12 residues long. The germline V gene encodes CDR1 LNHDA and CDR2 SQIVND (reference sequence). J lost 3 bases, V lost 9 bases, and 2 bases had no gene match. The CDR3 here is CASRDRGYEQYV. The CDR3 nucleotides are TGTGCCAGCCGGGACAGGGGCTACGAGCAGTACGTC.